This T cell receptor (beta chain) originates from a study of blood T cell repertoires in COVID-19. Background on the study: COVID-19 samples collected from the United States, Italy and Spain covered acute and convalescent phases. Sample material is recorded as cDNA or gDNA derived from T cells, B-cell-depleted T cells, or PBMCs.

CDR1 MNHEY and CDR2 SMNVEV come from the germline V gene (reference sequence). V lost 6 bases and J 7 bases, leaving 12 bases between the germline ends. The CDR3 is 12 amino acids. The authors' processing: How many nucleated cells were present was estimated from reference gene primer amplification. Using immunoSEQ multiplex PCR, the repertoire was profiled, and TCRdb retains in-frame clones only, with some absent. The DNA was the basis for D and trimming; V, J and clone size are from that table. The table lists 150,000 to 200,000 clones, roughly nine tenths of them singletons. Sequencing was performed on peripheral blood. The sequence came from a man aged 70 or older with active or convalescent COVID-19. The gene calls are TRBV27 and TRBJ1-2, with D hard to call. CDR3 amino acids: CASRYSFPGYTF. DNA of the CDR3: TGTGCCAGCAGATACTCCTTTCCTGGCTACACCTTC.